The T cell receptor beta chain described here comes from a study of cytomegalovirus exposure and HLA in healthy donors. Study in general: As an earlier analysis found, about 200 million T cells yielded approximately 100 million unique TCR beta sequences.

The study's findings and limits: A few CMV-associated chains proved CMV antigen-specific in vitro.

Researchers ran the PCR with 60 Vbeta and 13 Jbeta primers. Sequenced by immunoSEQ multiplex PCR; TCRdb stores in-frame clones only, minus some. The table has some 200,000 clones, 84% seen once; the top ten hold 2.6%. Germline V gene data show CDR1 as SGHTA and CDR2 as FQGNSA. CDR3 size: 19 residues. V dropped 5 bases and J dropped 2; count of bases not matched to a gene: 18. A note on this clone: Its antigen is unidentified.

The receptor was derived from a woman between 45 and 65 years old in good health and CMV-seropositive. This chain links TRBV7-2 with TRBJ2-3; 8 bases align to TRBD2. The sample comprised PBMCs. CDR3 bases: TGTGCCAGCAGCCTCACAGCGGGGGTGGTGAAGCGCAACACAGATACGCAGTATTTT. Its protein is CASSLTAGVVKRNTDTQYF.